These 14 T cell receptor beta chains were all obtained from the same sample, sequenced in a study of blood T cell repertoires in COVID-19. The protocol was immunoSEQ multiplex PCR, while the TCRdb copy is restricted to in-frame clones and leaves out a portion. The data contain about 180,000 clones, around 80% of them seen just once; the ten biggest clones take up over 9.5%. Sequenced sample: peripheral blood. The origin of the receptors is a woman of 80 years or more with COVID-19, enrolled during active disease.

The chain uses TRBV6-5 and TRBJ2-3, with D perhaps matching TRBD2 (6 bases). The germline gives CDR1 MNHEY, CDR2 SVGAGI. Trimming took 4 bases from V and 5 from J, leaving 16 bases between them. The CDR3 is made up of 15 amino acids. This CDR3 is CASSLRGGWGDTQYF. The CDR3 region has the DNA TGTGCCAGCAGTTTGAGAGGAGGGTGGGGAGATACGCAGTATTTT.

The CDR3 sequence: CASSPQRGREETQYF. The CDR3 nucleotides read TGTGCCAGCAGCCCCCAGCGGGGTAGGGAGGAGACCCAGTACTTC. This sequence joins TRBV9 and TRBJ2-5; 7 nucleotides align to TRBD2. The germline gives CDR1 SGDLS, CDR2 YYNGEE. V lost 4 bases to trimming and J lost 5 bases; unmatched junction nucleotides: 11. This CDR3 has 15 residues.

The V gene is TRBV11-3, the J gene TRBJ1-2, with 7 bases identical to TRBD1. CDR1 is SGHNT, CDR2 YENEEA, per germline. Trimming removed 3 bases from V and 4 bases from J; junction bases left unmatched: 5. This CDR3 has 14 residues. CDR3 protein: CASSFPGQSYGYTF. In DNA form, the CDR3 reads TGTGCCAGCAGCTTCCCGGGACAGTCCTATGGCTACACCTTC.

This clone was seen a single time. The chain recombines TRBV11-1 with TRBJ2-6; D is uncertain. The CDR3 is 15 residues long. Germline-derived CDR1 and CDR2 are SGHAT and FQDESV (reference sequence). V dropped 2 bases and J dropped 2 bases, with 7 bases sitting between them. CDR3 loop: CASSLYGTGANVLTF. CDR3 nucleotides: TGTGCCAGCAGCTTATACGGTACTGGGGCCAACGTCCTGACTTTC.

The rearrangement uses TRBV28 and TRBJ1-5; 8 nucleotides align to TRBD1. The V and J ends lost 6 bases and 7 bases, in that order; junction bases with no gene match: 8. In germline, CDR1 is MDHEN, CDR2 SYDVKM. This CDR3 spans 14 amino acids. The CDR3 region has the DNA TGTGCCAGCAGCACCGGGACAGGCCCCCAGCCCCAGCATTTT. Translating gives CASSTGTGPQPQHF.

The chain links TRBV7-2 to TRBJ2-3, with 8 bases that match TRBD2. Germline CDR1 reads SGHTA; CDR2 reads FQGNSA. This CDR3 region has 16 residues. Trimming removed 0 bases from V and 6 bases from J; junction bases left unmatched: 8. CDR3 DNA sequence: TGTGCCAGCAGCTTAGCGGGGGCGGGGGGACCTGATACGCAGTATTTT. Protein sequence: CASSLAGAGGPDTQYF.

The V gene is TRBV6-1, the J gene TRBJ1-4; tentatively, D is TRBD1 (6 bases). V was pared by 1 base and J by 8 bases, with 11 bases between. The germline V gene has CDR1 MNHNS and CDR2 SASEGT. The CDR3 contains 14 residues. For the CDR3, the DNA is TGTGCCAGCAGTGAAGACAGGGCGTGGGAAAAACTGTTTTTT. Encoded protein: CASSEDRAWEKLFF.

The rearrangement joins TRBV5-1 to TRBJ2-5, with 7 bases fitting TRBD2. This CDR3 contains 15 residues. CDR1 and CDR2 (germline): SGHRS, YFSETQ. Germline trimming cut 0 bases from V and 2 bases from J; bases unmatched to any gene: 4. The CDR3 DNA follows: TGCGCCAGCAGCTTGGCGCCTAGCGGACAAGAGACCCAGTACTTC. It encodes CASSLAPSGQETQYF. The complete variable domain, with remaining parts taken from reference TRBV5-1 and TRBJ2-5, reads KAGVTQTPRYLIKTRGQQVTLSCSPISGHRSVSWYQQTPGQGLQFLFEYFSETQRNKGNFPGRFSGRQFSNSRSEMNVSTLELGDSALYLCASSLAPSGQETQYFGPGTRLLVL.

This rearrangement joins TRBV29-1 to TRBJ2-2; possibly TRBD2 for D (5 bases). Germline V gene sequence: CDR1 SQVTM, CDR2 ANQGSEA. This CDR3 has 14 amino acids. The V end lost 2 bases, the J end lost 1 base, and 8 bases lay between the germline ends. The CDR3 region is CSVEKRLNTGELFF. CDR3 coding DNA: TGCAGCGTTGAAAAGCGGTTGAACACCGGGGAGCTGTTTTTT.

This clone was recorded many times. The chain uses TRBV5-8 and TRBJ1-1, with D possibly TRBD1 on 5 matching bases. Trimming pared 4 bases from V and 7 bases from J, leaving 20 bases between. Germline CDR1 SGHTS, CDR2 YDEGEE. The CDR3 loop spans 15 amino acids. CDR3: CASSLQGFSSVEAFF. DNA for the CDR3: TGTGCCAGCAGCCTCCAGGGCTTTTCGAGCGTTGAAGCTTTCTTT.

The V gene is TRBV5-1, the J gene TRBJ2-1; 13 bases are a match to TRBD2. With V trimmed by 0 bases and J by 1 base, 1 base remained unmatched. This CDR3 is 17 amino acids long. CDR1 is SGHRS and CDR2 is YFSETQ in the germline V gene. CDR3 loop: CASSLGLAGGSYNEQFF. The CDR3 DNA sequence: TGCGCCAGCAGCTTGGGACTAGCGGGAGGATCCTACAATGAGCAGTTCTTC.

The V gene is TRBV5-4, the J gene TRBJ1-2; D may be TRBD1 (5 bases). CDR3 length: 13 amino acids. Germline CDR1 SGHNT, CDR2 YYREEE (reference sequence). The V and J ends lost 0 bases and 6 bases respectively, with 9 bases between them. CDR3 nucleotides: TGTGCCAGCAGCTTGGCCGGGGGTAATGGCTACACCTTC. Protein: CASSLAGGNGYTF.

The chain couples TRBV2 to TRBJ2-7, with D hard to call. Germline CDR1 SNHLY, CDR2 FYNNEI. Trimming took 4 bases from V and 0 from J, leaving 10 bases between them. The CDR3 has 14 amino acids. Here the CDR3 reads CASSVLIPSYEQYF. CDR3 DNA sequence: TGTGCCAGCAGTGTTCTAATCCCCTCCTACGAGCAGTACTTC.

There are many counts of this clone. The chain employs TRBV2 and TRBJ2-5, with D hard to call. This CDR3 is 12 amino acids long. Trimming pared 6 bases from V and 4 bases from J, leaving 9 bases between. Germline-derived CDR1 and CDR2 are SNHLY and FYNNEI. CDR3 amino acids: CASRVSGETQYF. The CDR3 DNA reads TGTGCCAGCAGAGTTTCCGGAGAGACCCAGTACTTC.